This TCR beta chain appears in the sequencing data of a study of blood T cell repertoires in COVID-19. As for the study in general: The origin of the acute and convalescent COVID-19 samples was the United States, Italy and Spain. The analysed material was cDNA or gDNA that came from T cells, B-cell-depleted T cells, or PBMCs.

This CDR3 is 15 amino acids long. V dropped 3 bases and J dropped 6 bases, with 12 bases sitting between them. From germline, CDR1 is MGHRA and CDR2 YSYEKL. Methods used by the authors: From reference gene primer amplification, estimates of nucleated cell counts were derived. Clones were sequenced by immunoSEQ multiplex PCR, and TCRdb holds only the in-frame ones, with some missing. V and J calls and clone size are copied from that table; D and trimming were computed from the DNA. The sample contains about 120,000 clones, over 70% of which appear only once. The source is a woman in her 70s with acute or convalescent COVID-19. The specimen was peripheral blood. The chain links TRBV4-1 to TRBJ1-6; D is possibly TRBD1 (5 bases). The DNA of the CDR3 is TGCGCCAGCAGCCAGGGGGGGACCCCTAATTCACCCCTCCACTTT. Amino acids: CASSQGGTPNSPLHF.